What follows are 12 T cell receptor beta chains derived from one specimen sequenced in a study of blood T cell repertoires in COVID-19. The table came from immunoSEQ multiplex PCR; TCRdb's copy has only in-frame clones and leaves some out. The table has hundreds of thousands of clones, around 91% seen once. The material sequenced was peripheral blood. Receptor source: a woman younger than 35 who had recovered from COVID-19.

As concerns this clone: The germline gene is not matched at one end of the junction; a read error may be the cause. The V gene is TRBV5-1, the J gene TRBJ2-4; D possibly corresponds to TRBD2 (6 bases). The CDR3 loop spans 12 amino acids. Germline assignment: CDR1 SGHRS and CDR2 YFSETQ. The CDR3, as DNA: TGCGCCAGCAGCGACGGAGCGGGCCCCCCCGACTTC. Amino acids: CASSDGAGPPDF.

The rearrangement joins TRBV6-2 or TRBV6-3 to TRBJ2-2; 8 bases are a match to TRBD1. Germline CDR1 and CDR2: MNHEY and SVGEGT. The CDR3 has 16 amino acids. J was trimmed by 4 bases and V by 5 bases; bases with no gene match: 9. The CDR3 region has the DNA TGTGCCAGCAGTCTCAGGGGGCTGAAAGGCACCGGGGAGCTGTTTTTT. As protein: CASSLRGLKGTGELFF.

The chain has TRBV7-9 and TRBJ2-5, with TRBD2 as a possible D gene (5 bases). The CDR3 is 14 amino acids. Germline-derived CDR1 and CDR2 are SEHNR and FQNEAQ (reference sequence). With 4 bases removed from V and 10 bases from J, the gap between germline ends came to 19 bases. The chain's CDR3 is CASSSPQSDYDQYF. CDR3 nucleotide sequence: TGTGCCAGCAGCTCCCCCCAATCAGACTATGACCAGTACTTC.

This chain uses TRBV21-1 with TRBJ2-3; TRBD2, the table's D call, lacks a check against the DNA. TRBV21-1 is designated a pseudogene. This CDR3 has 18 amino acids. The CDR3 sequence: CASSKEIPSGSGSDTQYF. CDR3 sequence (DNA): TGTGCCAGCAGCAAAGAGATCCCTTCCGGGAGCGGGTCAGATACGCAGTATTTT.

V gene TRBV5-6 combines with J gene TRBJ1-3; D remains unclear. Deletions cut 7 bases from V and 4 bases from J, with 9 bases between. Germline V gene sequence: CDR1 SGHDT, CDR2 YYEEEE. The CDR3 is made up of 12 amino acids. Here the CDR3 reads CASAGWGNTIYF. In DNA, the CDR3 is TGTGCCAGCGCGGGTTGGGGAAACACCATATATTTT. The variable domain in full, with the rest retrieved from reference TRBV5-6 and TRBJ1-3, is DAGVTQSPTHLIKTRGQQVTLRCSPKSGHDTVSWYQQALGQGPQFIFQYYEEEERQRGNFPDRFSGHQFPNYSSELNVNALLLGDSALYLCASAGWGNTIYFGEGSWLTVV.

The rearrangement uses TRBV5-8 and TRBJ2-5, with TRBD1 matching over 10 bases. V lost 0 bases and J lost 5; bases outside the gene matches: 1. Germline V lookup: CDR1 SGHTS, CDR2 YDEGEE. CDR3 length: 14 amino acids. The CDR3 DNA is TGTGCCAGCAGCTTGGGACAGGGGGCTGAGACCCAGTACTTC. Residues: CASSLGQGAETQYF.

CDR3 amino acids: CASSPTGQLYNEQFF. The CDR3 region has the DNA TGTGCCAGCAGCCCCACAGGACAGCTCTACAATGAGCAGTTCTTC. The rearrangement uses TRBV9 and TRBJ2-1, with D maybe TRBD1 (6 bases). The CDR3 consists of 15 residues. In germline, CDR1 is SGDLS, CDR2 YYNGEE. V lost 4 bases, J lost 3 bases, and 14 bases lay in between.

The chain joins TRBV29-1 to TRBJ1-1; a possible D gene is TRBD1 (6 bases). Trimming pared 6 bases from V and 0 bases from J, leaving 14 bases between. This CDR3 region has 14 residues. CDR1 is SQVTM, CDR2 ANQGSEA, per germline. CDR3 in amino acids: CSVDSTGLNTEAFF. The CDR3 DNA follows: TGCAGCGTAGATTCGACAGGCCTGAACACTGAAGCTTTCTTT.

This clone was picked up one time. CDR3 residues: CASSLAGVGSTEAFF. DNA for the CDR3: TGCGCCAGCAGCTTGGCCGGGGTCGGGAGCACTGAAGCTTTCTTT. This chain connects TRBV5-1 to TRBJ1-1; no firm D call. From germline, CDR1 is SGHRS and CDR2 YFSETQ. V lost 0 bases and J lost 4, with 13 bases in between. There are 15 residues in the CDR3.

This CDR3 is CASSQASGANEQFF. Written as DNA, the CDR3 is TGTGCCAGCAGTCAGGCTAGCGGGGCTAATGAGCAGTTCTTC. This chain connects TRBV2 to TRBJ2-1; 9 bases line up with TRBD2. J lost 7 bases, V lost 5 bases, and 6 bases had no gene match. CDR3 size: 14 residues. Germline V gene sequence: CDR1 SNHLY, CDR2 FYNNEI.

The V and J genes are TRBV6-5 and TRBJ1-5; D uncertain. This CDR3 region has 13 residues. Germline V gene lookup returns CDR1 MNHEY and CDR2 SVGAGI. The germline V and J ends were trimmed by 7 bases and 7 bases, with 14 bases remaining between them. The DNA of the CDR3 is TGTGCCAGCACCCCCGCGGCCTCGCAGCCCCAGCATTTT. As protein: CASTPAASQPQHF.

This CDR3 reads CASSVGTNSLNEQFF. The CDR3 region has the DNA TGTGCCAGCAGCGTTGGGACAAATTCCCTCAATGAGCAGTTCTTC. The V and J genes are TRBV9 and TRBJ2-1; maybe TRBD1 (6 bases). V lost 2 bases and J 6 bases, leaving 15 bases between the germline ends. The CDR3 is made up of 15 amino acids. CDR1 SGDLS and CDR2 YYNGEE come from the germline V gene.